This T cell receptor (beta chain) was sequenced during a study of blood T cell repertoires in COVID-19. Produced via immunoSEQ multiplex PCR; TCRdb's table is partial and in-frame only. The repertoire consists of 200,000 or so clones, with approximately 84% occurring once and the leading ten covering 2% to 2.5%. The CDR3 totals 15 residues. Germline loops: CDR1 SNHLY, CDR2 FYNNEI. V lost 7 bases, J lost 0 bases, and 16 bases lay in between. The sample consisted of peripheral blood. This clonotype was obtained from a woman aged 55-75 years with acute or convalescent COVID-19. This sequence joins TRBV2 and TRBJ2-7, with D possibly TRBD1 on 5 matching bases. CDR3 residues: CASTTGRVPSYEQYF. CDR3 nucleotides: TGTGCCAGCACTACAGGCAGGGTGCCCTCCTACGAGCAGTACTTC.